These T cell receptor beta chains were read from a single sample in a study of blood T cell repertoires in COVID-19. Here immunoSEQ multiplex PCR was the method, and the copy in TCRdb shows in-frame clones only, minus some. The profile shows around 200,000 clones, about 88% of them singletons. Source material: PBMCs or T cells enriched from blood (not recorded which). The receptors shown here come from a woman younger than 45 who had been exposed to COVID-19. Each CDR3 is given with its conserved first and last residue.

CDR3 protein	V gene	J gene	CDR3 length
CASSGTFTGGGTEAFF	TRBV9	TRBJ1-1	16
CASSEDREDYGYTF	TRBV6-1	TRBJ1-2	14
CASSVGAGWSGELFF	TRBV9	TRBJ2-2	15
CATSRDRADTQYF	TRBV15	TRBJ2-3	13
CASSFQGNSPLHF	TRBV11-2	TRBJ1-6	13
CASSLNRGGNTEAFF	TRBV7-8	TRBJ1-1	15
CASSIWTGNQPQHF	TRBV19	TRBJ1-5	14
CASSQGGTGETYEQYF	TRBV5-1	TRBJ2-7	16
CATSRDLTGGGIQPQHF	TRBV15	TRBJ1-5	17
CASSWGAGATEQYF	TRBV11-2	TRBJ2-7	14
CASRRGQGTDTQYF	TRBV5-1	TRBJ2-3	14
CASSVAGGTSYNEQFF	TRBV9	TRBJ2-1	16
CASSTGQGLRDSPLHF	TRBV2	TRBJ1-6	16